This is a list of T cell receptor beta chains from one sample in a study of CD8 T cells in Susac syndrome. Each CDR3 protein is one row after TCRdb ran MiXCR on the immunoSEQ multiplex PCR reads. The repertoire holds around 71,000 distinct CDR3 sequences, with under 96% as singletons. Sequenced input: CD4+ T cells from PBMCs. The receptors derive from a human donor with multiple sclerosis. Each CDR3 is given with its conserved first and last residue. A D gene is named only where the DNA matches it firmly. Some rows mark clone size as missing; the rest say once, few, many or name a class of expanded clone.

CDR3 DNA: TGTGCCACCAGCAGAGATGCGACTACCCGCACAGATACGCAGTATTTT; CDR3 protein: CATSRDATTRTDTQYF; J gene: TRBJ2-3; V gene: TRBV15; clone size: NA; D gene: NA
CDR3 DNA: TGTGCCAGCAGGGGACAGGGGAGAGAAAAACTGTTTTTT; CDR3 protein: CASRGQGREKLFF; J gene: TRBJ1-4; V gene: TRBV2; clone size: NA; D gene: TRBD1
CDR3 DNA: TGCAGTGCTAGACGCGCTAGACAGGGACACACTGAAGCTTTCTTT; CDR3 protein: CSARRARQGHTEAFF; J gene: TRBJ1-1; V gene: TRBV20-1; clone size: NA; D gene: TRBD1
CDR3 DNA: TGCGCCAGCAGAAAGGACAGAAACTACGAGCAGTACTTC; CDR3 protein: CASRKDRNYEQYF; J gene: TRBJ2-7; V gene: TRBV5-1; clone size: NA; D gene: NA
CDR3 DNA: TGTGCCAGCAGCCATACAGGGGGTGCAACTGACGAGCAGTACTTC; CDR3 protein: CASSHTGGATDEQYF; J gene: TRBJ2-7; V gene: TRBV6-6; clone size: NA; D gene: TRBD1
CDR3 DNA: TGTGCCACCATCGGGACAGGGCCTGGAAACACCATATATTTT; CDR3 protein: CATIGTGPGNTIYF; J gene: TRBJ1-3; V gene: TRBV24-1; clone size: NA; D gene: TRBD1
CDR3 DNA: TGTGCTAGCAGCCCGAGAGGTAGAGAGACCCAGTACTTC; CDR3 protein: CASSPRGRETQYF; J gene: TRBJ2-5; V gene: TRBV7-7; clone size: NA; D gene: NA
CDR3 DNA: TGTGCCAGCAGTGAAGCCTTGGGACAGGGGGCGAGAGAGCAGTACTTC; CDR3 protein: CASSEALGQGAREQYF; J gene: TRBJ2-7; V gene: TRBV6-1; clone size: NA; D gene: TRBD1
CDR3 DNA: TGTGCCAGCAGTGAAGACAGGATGAGCGAGCAGTACTTC; CDR3 protein: CASSEDRMSEQYF; J gene: TRBJ2-7; V gene: TRBV2; clone size: NA; D gene: NA
CDR3 DNA: TGTGCCAGCAGCCAAGATCAGAACTACGAGCAGTACTTC; CDR3 protein: CASSQDQNYEQYF; J gene: TRBJ2-7; V gene: TRBV4-2; clone size: NA; D gene: NA
CDR3 DNA: TGTGCCAGCAGCTTAGATGGGGGTCCCGGAGGGAACACCATATATTTT; CDR3 protein: CASSLDGGPGGNTIYF; J gene: TRBJ1-3; V gene: TRBV7-2; clone size: NA; D gene: NA
CDR3 DNA: TGTGCCAGCAGCAAACAGGGTGAAATAGGGAACACTGAAGCTTTCTTT; CDR3 protein: CASSKQGEIGNTEAFF; J gene: TRBJ1-1; V gene: TRBV7-9; clone size: NA; D gene: NA
CDR3 DNA: TGTGCCAGCAGCTCAGGACTAGCAGGGGATACGCAGTATTTT; CDR3 protein: CASSSGLAGDTQYF; J gene: TRBJ2-3; V gene: TRBV7-9; clone size: NA; D gene: TRBD2
CDR3 DNA: TGTGCCAGCAGCCCTTCTTCCCCCACGAACAATGAGCAGTTCTTC; CDR3 protein: CASSPSSPTNNEQFF; J gene: TRBJ2-1; V gene: TRBV12-3/TRBV12-4; clone size: NA; D gene: NA
CDR3 DNA: TGTGCCAGCAGCTTTCGCGGGGGGTACCAAGAGACCCAGTACTTC; CDR3 protein: CASSFRGGYQETQYF; J gene: TRBJ2-5; V gene: TRBV5-6; clone size: once; D gene: TRBD2
CDR3 DNA: TGTGCCAGCAGCTTAGAGAGCGCGGGGGGGTACAATGAGCAGTTCTTC; CDR3 protein: CASSLESAGGYNEQFF; J gene: TRBJ2-1; V gene: TRBV11-1; clone size: NA; D gene: TRBD2
CDR3 DNA: TGCGCCAGCAGCCAAGGGGTGGGGACAGGGGGCCACAATGAGCAGTTCTTC; CDR3 protein: CASSQGVGTGGHNEQFF; J gene: TRBJ2-1; V gene: TRBV4-3; clone size: NA; D gene: TRBD1
CDR3 DNA: TGTGCCAGCAGTACCCGGACCGTCTCAGGAGCTTTCTTT; CDR3 protein: CASSTRTVSGAFF; J gene: TRBJ1-1; V gene: TRBV2; clone size: NA; D gene: NA
CDR3 DNA: TGTGCCAGCAGTTACTTATCGAGACGGCACTACGAGCAGTACTTC; CDR3 protein: CASSYLSRRHYEQYF; J gene: TRBJ2-7; V gene: TRBV6-2/TRBV6-3; clone size: few; D gene: NA
CDR3 DNA: TGCAGTGCTTCGGACAGGCAGAATTCACCCCTCCACTTT; CDR3 protein: CSASDRQNSPLHF; J gene: TRBJ1-6; V gene: TRBV20-1; clone size: NA; D gene: TRBD1
CDR3 DNA: TGCAGCGTTGACGGGCATTATGGCTACACCTTC; CDR3 protein: CSVDGHYGYTF; J gene: TRBJ1-2; V gene: TRBV29-1; clone size: NA; D gene: NA
CDR3 DNA: TGCGCCAGCAGTCTAGCGGGGGGACTTAACAATGAGCAGTTCTTC; CDR3 protein: CASSLAGGLNNEQFF; J gene: TRBJ2-1; V gene: TRBV5-1; clone size: NA; D gene: TRBD2
CDR3 DNA: TGTGCCAGCAGACGGGACAGGCGGATCTATGGCTACACCTTC; CDR3 protein: CASRRDRRIYGYTF; J gene: TRBJ1-2; V gene: TRBV6-2/TRBV6-3; clone size: NA; D gene: TRBD1